This T cell receptor (beta chain) was identified during a study of blood T cell repertoires in COVID-19. Whole-study context: Nucleic acid was either cDNA or gDNA, and it came from T cells, B-cell-depleted T cells, or PBMCs.

The CDR3 runs 15 residues. Study processing details: Cell counts per sample came from amplifying reference gene primers. Data came from immunoSEQ multiplex PCR; TCRdb stores just in-frame clones and leaves some out. D and trimming come from the DNA, and the V and J calls and clone size come from that table. The sample has roughly 100,000 clones, approximately 89% seen once. The gene calls are TRBV21-1 and TRBJ2-7; the listed D gene, TRBD2, was not tested against the DNA. TRBV21-1 is recorded as a pseudogene. Sequencing was performed on peripheral blood. This receptor was taken from an elderly woman in a cohort sampled during active COVID-19. The CDR3 protein is CASSKWAGGPDEQYF. The CDR3 nucleotides read TGTGCCAGCAGCAAGTGGGCGGGGGGGCCCGACGAGCAGTACTTC.